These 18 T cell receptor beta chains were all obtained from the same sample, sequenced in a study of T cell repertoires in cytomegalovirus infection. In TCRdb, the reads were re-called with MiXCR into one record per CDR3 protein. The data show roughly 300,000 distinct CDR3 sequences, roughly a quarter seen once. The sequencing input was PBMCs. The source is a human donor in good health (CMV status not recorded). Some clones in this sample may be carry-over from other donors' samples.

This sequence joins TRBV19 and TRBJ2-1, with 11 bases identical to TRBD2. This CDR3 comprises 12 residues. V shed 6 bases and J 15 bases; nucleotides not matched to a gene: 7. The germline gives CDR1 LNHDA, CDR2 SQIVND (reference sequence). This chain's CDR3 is CASRKTSGSLFF. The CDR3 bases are TGTGCCAGTAGAAAAACTAGCGGGAGTTTGTTCTTC.

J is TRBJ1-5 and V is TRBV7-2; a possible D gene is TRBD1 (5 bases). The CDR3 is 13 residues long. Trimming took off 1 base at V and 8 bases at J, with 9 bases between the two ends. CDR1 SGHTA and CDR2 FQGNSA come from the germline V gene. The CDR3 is CASSLDPGKPQHF. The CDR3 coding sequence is TGTGCCAGCAGCTTAGACCCAGGGAAGCCCCAGCATTTT.

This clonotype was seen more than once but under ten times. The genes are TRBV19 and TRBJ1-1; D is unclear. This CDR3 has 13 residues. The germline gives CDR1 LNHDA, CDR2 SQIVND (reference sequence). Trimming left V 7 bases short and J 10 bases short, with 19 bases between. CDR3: CASKKNSGRGAFF. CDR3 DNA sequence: TGTGCCAGTAAGAAGAACTCTGGCCGGGGAGCTTTCTTT.

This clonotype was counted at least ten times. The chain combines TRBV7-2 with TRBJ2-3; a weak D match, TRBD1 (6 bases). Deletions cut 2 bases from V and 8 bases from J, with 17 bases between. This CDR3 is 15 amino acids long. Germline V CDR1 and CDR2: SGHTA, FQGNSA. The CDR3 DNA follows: TGTGCCAGCAGCTTACAGGGGAATGAGTACGGTACGCAGTATTTT. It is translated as CASSLQGNEYGTQYF.

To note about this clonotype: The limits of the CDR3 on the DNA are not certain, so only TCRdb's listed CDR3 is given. The CDR3 reads CASSFGAGTEDYF. The chain uses TRBV7-2 and TRBJ1-1; TRBD1 was called by the table and not checked on the DNA. Germline V gene sequence: CDR1 SGHTA, CDR2 FQGNSA. The CDR3 has 13 amino acids, counting both end residues.

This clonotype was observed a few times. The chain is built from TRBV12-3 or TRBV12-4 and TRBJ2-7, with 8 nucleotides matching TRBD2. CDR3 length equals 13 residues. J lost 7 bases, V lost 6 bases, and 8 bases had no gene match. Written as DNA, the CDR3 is TGTGCCAGCAGGAGAGCGGGGGCGGGGGAGCAGTACTTC. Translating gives CASRRAGAGEQYF.

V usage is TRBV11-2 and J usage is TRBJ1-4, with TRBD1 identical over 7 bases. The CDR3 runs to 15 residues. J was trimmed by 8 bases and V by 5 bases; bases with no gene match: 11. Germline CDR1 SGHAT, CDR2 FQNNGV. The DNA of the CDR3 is TGTGCCAGCAGCGCGACCGGGACAGAGGGCGAAAAACTGTTTTTT. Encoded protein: CASSATGTEGEKLFF.

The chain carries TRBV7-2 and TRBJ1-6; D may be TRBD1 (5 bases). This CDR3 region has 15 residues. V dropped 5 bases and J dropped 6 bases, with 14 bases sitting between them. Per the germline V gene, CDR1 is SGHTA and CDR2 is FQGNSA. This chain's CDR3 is CASSLGRQINSPLHF. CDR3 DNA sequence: TGTGCCAGCAGCCTGGGACGCCAAATTAATTCACCCCTCCACTTT.

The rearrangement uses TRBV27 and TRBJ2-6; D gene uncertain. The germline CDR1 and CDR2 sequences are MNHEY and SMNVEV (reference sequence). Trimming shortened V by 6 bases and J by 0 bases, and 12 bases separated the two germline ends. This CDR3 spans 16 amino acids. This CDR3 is CASSRIQSSGANVLTF. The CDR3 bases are TGTGCCAGCAGCCGGATACAGAGCTCTGGGGCCAACGTCCTGACTTTC.

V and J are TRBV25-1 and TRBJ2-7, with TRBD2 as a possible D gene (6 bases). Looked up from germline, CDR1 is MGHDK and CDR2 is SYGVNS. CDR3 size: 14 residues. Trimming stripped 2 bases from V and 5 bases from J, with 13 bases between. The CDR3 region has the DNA TGTGCCAGCAGTGAACCACTAGCCATCCACGAGCAGTACTTC. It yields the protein CASSEPLAIHEQYF.

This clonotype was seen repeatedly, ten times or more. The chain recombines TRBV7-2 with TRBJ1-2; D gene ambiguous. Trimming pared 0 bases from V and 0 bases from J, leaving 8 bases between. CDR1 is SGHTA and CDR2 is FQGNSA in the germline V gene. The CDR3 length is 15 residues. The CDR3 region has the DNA TGTGCCAGCAGCTTAGCGGGAGGAGCTAACTATGGCTACACCTTC. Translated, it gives CASSLAGGANYGYTF. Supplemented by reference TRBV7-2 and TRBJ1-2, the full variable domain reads GAGVSQSPSNKVTEKGKDVELRCDPISGHTALYWYRQSLGQGLEFLIYFQGNSAPDKSGLPSDRFSAERTGGSVSTLTIQRTQQEDSAVYLCASSLAGGANYGYTFGSGTRLTVV.

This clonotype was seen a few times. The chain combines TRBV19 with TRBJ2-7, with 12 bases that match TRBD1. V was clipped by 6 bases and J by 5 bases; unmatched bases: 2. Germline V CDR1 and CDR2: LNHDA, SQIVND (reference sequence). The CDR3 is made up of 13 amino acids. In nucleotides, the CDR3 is TGTGCCAGTAGAGGGACAGGGGGCCACGAGCAGTACTTC. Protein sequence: CASRGTGGHEQYF.

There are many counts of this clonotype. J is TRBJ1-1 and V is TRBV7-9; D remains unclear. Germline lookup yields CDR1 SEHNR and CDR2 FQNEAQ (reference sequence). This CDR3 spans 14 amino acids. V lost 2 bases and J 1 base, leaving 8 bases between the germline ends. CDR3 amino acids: CASSLYGKNTEAFF. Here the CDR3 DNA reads TGTGCCAGCAGCTTATACGGGAAGAACACTGAAGCTTTCTTT.

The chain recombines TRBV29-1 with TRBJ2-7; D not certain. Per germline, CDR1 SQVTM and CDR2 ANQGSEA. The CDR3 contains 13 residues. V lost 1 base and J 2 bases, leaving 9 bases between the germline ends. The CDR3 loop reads CSVEGGQTYEQYF. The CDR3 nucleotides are TGCAGCGTTGAAGGTGGGCAGACCTACGAGCAGTACTTC.

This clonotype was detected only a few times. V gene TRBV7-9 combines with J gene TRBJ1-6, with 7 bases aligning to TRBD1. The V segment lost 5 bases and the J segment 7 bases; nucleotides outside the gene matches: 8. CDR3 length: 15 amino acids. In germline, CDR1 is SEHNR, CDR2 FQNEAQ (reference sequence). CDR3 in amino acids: CASSKEAGQNSPLHF. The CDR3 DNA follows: TGTGCCAGCAGCAAAGAGGCGGGACAGAATTCACCCCTCCACTTT.

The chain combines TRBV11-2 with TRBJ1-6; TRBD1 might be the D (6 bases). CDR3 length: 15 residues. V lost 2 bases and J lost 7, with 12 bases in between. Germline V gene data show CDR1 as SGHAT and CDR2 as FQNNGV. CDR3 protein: CASSLSRGLNSPLHF. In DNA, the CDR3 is TGTGCCAGCAGCTTAAGCAGGGGACTGAATTCACCCCTCCACTTT.

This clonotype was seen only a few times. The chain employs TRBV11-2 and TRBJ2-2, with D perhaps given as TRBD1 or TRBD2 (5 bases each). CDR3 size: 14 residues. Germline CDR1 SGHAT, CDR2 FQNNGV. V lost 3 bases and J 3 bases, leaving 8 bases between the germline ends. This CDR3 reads CASSFEGYTGELFF. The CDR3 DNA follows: TGTGCCAGCAGCTTCGAGGGGTACACCGGGGAGCTGTTTTTT.

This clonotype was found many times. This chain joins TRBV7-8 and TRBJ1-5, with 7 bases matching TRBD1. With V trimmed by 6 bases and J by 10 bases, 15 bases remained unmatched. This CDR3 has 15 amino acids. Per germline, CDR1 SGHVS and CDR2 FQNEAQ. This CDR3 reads CASSPRQASGGPQHF. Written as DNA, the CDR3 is TGTGCCAGCAGTCCCCGACAGGCCTCAGGGGGACCCCAGCATTTT.